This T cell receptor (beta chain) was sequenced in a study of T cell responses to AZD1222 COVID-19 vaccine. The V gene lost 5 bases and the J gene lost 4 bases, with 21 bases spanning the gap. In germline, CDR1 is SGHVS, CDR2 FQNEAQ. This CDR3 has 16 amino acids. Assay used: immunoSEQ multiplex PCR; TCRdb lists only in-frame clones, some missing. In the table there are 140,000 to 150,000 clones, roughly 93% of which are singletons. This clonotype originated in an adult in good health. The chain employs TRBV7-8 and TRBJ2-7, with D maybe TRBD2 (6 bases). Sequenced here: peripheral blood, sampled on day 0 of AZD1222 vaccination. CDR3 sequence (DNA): TGTGCCAGCAGCCCCCGTAGGCTAGCGATTCTTTACGAGCAGTACTTC. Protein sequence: CASSPRRLAILYEQYF. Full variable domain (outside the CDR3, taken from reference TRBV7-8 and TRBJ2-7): GAGVSQSPRYKVAKRGQDVALRCDPISGHVSLFWYQQALGQGPEFLTYFQNEAQLDKSGLPSDRFFAERPEGSVSTLKIQRTQQEDSAVYLCASSPRRLAILYEQYFGPGTRLTVT.